This record covers a single T cell receptor beta chain. What it recognizes is unknown. Expressed TCRB transcripts were sequenced after all isolated RNA was converted to cDNA. The average output of naive, central memory and regulatory T cell samples was about 3.3 million reads. Using immunoSEQ multiplex PCR, the repertoire was profiled, and TCRdb retains in-frame clones only, with some absent. The repertoire holds a few hundred thousand clones, with 30% as singletons. The data derive from a study of beta chain features in type 1 diabetes. One heparinised blood draw, averaging roughly 120 mL, came from each donor. Findings of the study overall: Type 1 diabetes patients had fewer VDJ junction insertions and more deletions. Shortening that was moderate but significant affected the TCRB CDR3s of Type 1 diabetes patients in all four CD4+ subsets.

The TCR sequence derives from a man younger than 35 in good health. Sample: naive CD4+ T cells from blood.

The chain's CDR3 is CASAGAGYEQYF. The DNA for the CDR3 is TGTGCCAGTGCGGGGGCCGGCTACGAGCAGTACTTC. This chain joins TRBV27 and TRBJ2-7, with a weak D call TRBD2 (7 bases). The CDR3 runs to 12 residues. V was clipped by 9 bases and J by 3 bases, with 12 bases between them. Germline V lookup: CDR1 MNHEY, CDR2 SMNVEV (reference sequence).